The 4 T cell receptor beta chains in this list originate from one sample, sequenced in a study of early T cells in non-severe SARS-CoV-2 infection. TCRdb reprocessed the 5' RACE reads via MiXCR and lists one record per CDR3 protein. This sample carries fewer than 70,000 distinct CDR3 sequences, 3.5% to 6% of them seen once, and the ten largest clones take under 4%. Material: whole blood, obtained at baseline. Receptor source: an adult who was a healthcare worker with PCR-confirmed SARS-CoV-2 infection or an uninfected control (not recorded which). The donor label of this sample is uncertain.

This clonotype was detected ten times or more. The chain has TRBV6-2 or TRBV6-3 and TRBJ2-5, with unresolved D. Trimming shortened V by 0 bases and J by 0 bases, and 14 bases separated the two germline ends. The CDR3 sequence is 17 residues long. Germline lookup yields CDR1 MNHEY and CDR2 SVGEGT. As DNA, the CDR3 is TGTGCCAGCAGTTACTCAGAAGTAAGAGGTAACCAAGAGACCCAGTACTTC. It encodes CASSYSEVRGNQETQYF.

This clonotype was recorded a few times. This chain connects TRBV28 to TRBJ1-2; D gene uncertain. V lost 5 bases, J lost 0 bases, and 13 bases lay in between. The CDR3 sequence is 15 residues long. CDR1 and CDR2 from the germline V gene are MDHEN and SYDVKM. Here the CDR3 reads CASSPPRRANYGYTF. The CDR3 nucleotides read TGTGCCAGCAGTCCCCCCAGACGGGCTAACTATGGCTACACCTTC.

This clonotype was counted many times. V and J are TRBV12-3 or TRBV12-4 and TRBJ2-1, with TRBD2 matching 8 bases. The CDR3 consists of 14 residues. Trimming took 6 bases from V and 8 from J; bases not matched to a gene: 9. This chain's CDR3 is CASSLGREGDEQFF. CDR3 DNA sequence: TGTGCCAGCAGCCTCGGACGGGAGGGGGATGAGCAGTTCTTC.

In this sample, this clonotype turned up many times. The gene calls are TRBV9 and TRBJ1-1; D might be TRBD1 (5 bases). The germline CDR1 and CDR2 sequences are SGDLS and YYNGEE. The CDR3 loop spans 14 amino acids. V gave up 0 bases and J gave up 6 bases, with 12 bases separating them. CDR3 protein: CASSVGGGTAEAFF. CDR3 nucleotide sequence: TGTGCCAGCAGCGTAGGAGGCGGGACGGCTGAAGCTTTCTTT. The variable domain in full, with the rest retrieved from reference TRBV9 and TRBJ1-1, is DSGVTQTPKHLITATGQRVTLRCSPRSGDLSVYWYQQSLDQGLQFLIQYYNGEERAKGNILERFSAQQFPDLHSELNLSSLELGDSALYFCASSVGGGTAEAFFGQGTRLTVV.